These 17 T cell receptor beta chains came from one sample sequenced in a study of cytomegalovirus exposure and HLA in healthy donors (dated by TCRdb to 2017 to 2019). Library generation was performed with the immunoSEQ multiplex PCR assay. For the multiplex PCR, a mixture combining 60 forward primers for TCR Vbeta segments and 13 reverse primers for TCR Jbeta segments was used. TCRdb took this table from immuneACCESS and kept in-frame rearrangements with V and J called. Such tables lack part of the clones; where checked against another copy, unresolved V genes explain under half of the gap, and the rest is unexplained. The sample has 70,000 to 100,000 clones on record, just under 70% of them singletons. Of the sample, more than 2.5% falls within the top ten clones. Sequenced input: PBMCs. These receptors were obtained from a man aged 50 to 59 in good health and CMV-seronegative.

The chain is built from TRBV4-1 and TRBJ2-3; a possible D gene is TRBD2 (6 bases). The V end lost 0 bases, the J end lost 2 bases, and 15 bases lay between the germline ends. Germline assignment: CDR1 MGHRA and CDR2 YSYEKL. CDR3 length: 17 residues. CDR3 sequence reads: CASSQDRGAGPTDTQYF. The CDR3 DNA is TGCGCCAGCAGCCAAGATAGAGGAGCGGGCCCCACAGATACGCAGTATTTT.

This clone was counted a single time. The chain has TRBV7-9 and TRBJ1-1; 7 bases are shared with TRBD1. V gave up 4 bases and J gave up 3 bases; unmatched junction bases: 2. The CDR3 has 13 amino acids. Germline CDR1 is SEHNR and CDR2 is FQNEAQ (reference sequence). CDR3 sequence (DNA): TGTGCCAGCAGCTGGACAGGTTACACTGAAGCTTTCTTT. Protein: CASSWTGYTEAFF.

This clone was seen a few times. In DNA form, the CDR3 reads TGTGCCAGCAGTGAGGTGGCAGGGCCTGAAGCTTTCTTT. It translates to CASSEVAGPEAFF. This chain joins TRBV28 and TRBJ1-1; D may be TRBD1 (5 bases). The CDR3 loop spans 13 amino acids. The V end was cut by 5 bases, the J end by 6 bases, with 13 bases between. Germline CDR1 MDHEN, CDR2 SYDVKM.

The chain couples TRBV13 to TRBJ2-7, with 9 bases identical to TRBD2. With 5 bases clipped from V and 5 bases from J, the junction kept 7 bases outside the gene matches. The CDR3 sequence is 14 residues long. The V gene's germline CDR1 is PRHDT and CDR2 FYEKMQ (reference sequence). CDR3 amino acids: CASSLGLAIHEQYF. DNA for the CDR3: TGTGCCAGCAGCCTCGGACTAGCGATCCACGAGCAGTACTTC.

A single count supports this clone. CDR3 residues: CASSQDGGVWVYNEQFF. DNA of the CDR3: TGCGCCAGCAGCCAAGATGGGGGGGTTTGGGTTTACAATGAGCAGTTCTTC. This chain links TRBV4-3 with TRBJ2-1; TRBD2 matches at 7 bases. CDR3 length: 17 amino acids. Germline V gene data show CDR1 as LGHNA and CDR2 as YSLEER. Trimming removed 0 bases from V and 4 bases from J; junction bases left unmatched: 9.

This chain links TRBV27 with TRBJ2-7; tentative D call: TRBD1 (5 bases). Germline loops: CDR1 MNHEY, CDR2 SMNVEV (reference sequence). CDR3 length equals 17 residues. V gave up 6 bases and J gave up 3 bases, with 24 bases separating them. The CDR3 here is CASSPALDKYTVYEQYV. CDR3 bases: TGTGCCAGCAGCCCGGCTTTGGACAAATACACGGTCTACGAGCAGTACGTC.

The V gene is TRBV9, the J gene TRBJ2-5; D is possibly TRBD1 (6 bases). Deletions cut 4 bases from V and 5 bases from J, with 18 bases between. CDR3 length: 15 amino acids. Per germline, CDR1 SGDLS and CDR2 YYNGEE. The CDR3 region is CASSYKDQGRETQYF. The CDR3 DNA reads TGTGCCAGCAGCTATAAAGACCAGGGGCGGGAGACCCAGTACTTC.

The CDR3 reads CASSLARQGKDTEAFF. The CDR3 DNA is TGTGCCAGCAGCTTAGCAAGACAGGGGAAGGACACTGAAGCTTTCTTT. The chain combines TRBV7-9 with TRBJ1-1; 8 bases are a match to TRBD1. The CDR3 has 16 amino acids. In germline, CDR1 is SEHNR, CDR2 FQNEAQ (reference sequence). V lost 0 bases and J lost 3; bases outside the gene matches: 6.

This chain connects TRBV2 to TRBJ1-1; possibly TRBD1 for D (6 bases). V was trimmed by 4 bases and J by 4 bases, leaving 13 bases between them. Germline V gene data show CDR1 as SNHLY and CDR2 as FYNNEI. CDR3 size: 14 residues. The CDR3 loop is CASSGQGRGTEAFF. The DNA for the CDR3 is TGTGCCAGCAGTGGTCAGGGGCGCGGCACTGAAGCTTTCTTT.

The chain is built from TRBV30 and TRBJ1-2; D may be TRBD1 (6 bases). Trimming shortened V by 5 bases and J by 8 bases, and 18 bases separated the two germline ends. The CDR3 extends over 13 amino acids. Germline V CDR1 and CDR2: GTSNPN, SVGIG (reference sequence). The CDR3 sequence: CAWGGRSWRGYTF. The CDR3 DNA sequence: TGTGCCTGGGGGGGCCGCAGTTGGAGAGGCTACACCTTC.

The genes are TRBV6-5 and TRBJ1-1; TRBD1 might be the D (5 bases). The ends were cut back, 6 bases at V and 8 bases at J, with 16 bases in the middle. Looked up from germline, CDR1 is MNHEY and CDR2 is SVGAGI. The CDR3 has 13 residues. The CDR3 is CASRPPGGVEAFF. The CDR3 DNA reads TGTGCCAGCAGGCCGCCTGGGGGGGTAGAAGCTTTCTTT.

The chain joins TRBV5-1 to TRBJ2-2; D unclear. This CDR3 comprises 14 residues. CDR1 SGHRS and CDR2 YFSETQ come from the germline V gene. With 6 bases removed from V and 1 base from J, the gap between germline ends came to 10 bases. CDR3 protein: CASTLYRNTGELFF. CDR3 in DNA: TGCGCCAGCACCCTTTACAGGAACACCGGGGAGCTGTTTTTT.

The chain joins TRBV7-9 to TRBJ2-4, with 7 bases aligning to TRBD1. With 2 bases clipped from V and 6 bases from J, the junction kept 7 bases outside the gene matches. CDR1 is SEHNR and CDR2 is FQNEAQ in the germline V gene (reference sequence). This CDR3 spans 15 amino acids. The CDR3 is CASSLSGTVRNIQYF. The CDR3 DNA is TGTGCCAGCAGCTTATCAGGGACAGTGAGAAACATTCAGTACTTC.

This clone was found once. The chain is built from TRBV19 and TRBJ1-3; D may be TRBD1 (5 bases). The CDR3 has 15 residues. The germline V gene has CDR1 LNHDA and CDR2 SQIVND (reference sequence). V dropped 6 bases and J dropped 2 bases, with 14 bases sitting between them. The DNA for the CDR3 is TGTGCCAGTAGGGTGGACATCTCCGCTGGAAACACCATATATTTT. Protein product: CASRVDISAGNTIYF.

This clone was observed a handful of times. The chain is built from TRBV19 and TRBJ2-3, with D possibly being TRBD2 (5 bases). CDR1 is LNHDA, CDR2 SQIVND, per germline (reference sequence). The ends were cut back, 3 bases at V and 3 bases at J, with 7 bases in the middle. This CDR3 spans 13 amino acids. The CDR3 spells CASSMRVTDTQYF. CDR3 bases: TGTGCCAGTAGTATGAGGGTTACAGATACGCAGTATTTT.

V usage is TRBV10-3 and J usage is TRBJ1-5, with 7 positions matching TRBD1. The CDR3 runs to 14 residues. Germline CDR1 and CDR2: ENHRY and SYGVKD. J was trimmed by 0 bases and V by 8 bases; bases with no gene match: 4. CDR3 protein: CAIWDSYSNQPQHF. The DNA for the CDR3 is TGTGCCATCTGGGACAGTTATAGCAATCAGCCCCAGCATTTT.

The gene calls are TRBV10-1 and TRBJ2-3; 10 positions match TRBD2. The CDR3 sequence is 20 residues long. Germline lookup yields CDR1 WNHNN and CDR2 SYGVQD (reference sequence). J was trimmed by 3 bases and V by 0 bases; bases with no gene match: 15. The CDR3 sequence: CASSESLTSGSPPPTDTQYF. CDR3 coding DNA: TGCGCCAGCAGTGAGTCCTTGACTAGCGGGTCTCCCCCCCCTACAGATACGCAGTATTTT.